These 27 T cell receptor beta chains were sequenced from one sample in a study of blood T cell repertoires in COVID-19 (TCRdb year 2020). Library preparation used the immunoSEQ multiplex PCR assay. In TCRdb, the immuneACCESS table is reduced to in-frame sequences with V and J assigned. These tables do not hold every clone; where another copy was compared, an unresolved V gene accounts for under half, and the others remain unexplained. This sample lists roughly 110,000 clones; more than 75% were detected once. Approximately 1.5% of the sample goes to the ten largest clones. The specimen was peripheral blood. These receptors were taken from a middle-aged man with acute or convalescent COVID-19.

CDR3 amino acids: CSVGTGYNSPLHF. The CDR3 DNA sequence: TGCAGCGTTGGAACAGGCTATAATTCACCCCTCCACTTT. The V gene is TRBV29-1, the J gene TRBJ1-6, with D maybe TRBD1 (5 bases). Deletions cut 4 bases from V and 3 bases from J, with 7 bases between. Germline CDR1 reads SQVTM; CDR2 reads ANQGSEA. CDR3 size: 13 residues.

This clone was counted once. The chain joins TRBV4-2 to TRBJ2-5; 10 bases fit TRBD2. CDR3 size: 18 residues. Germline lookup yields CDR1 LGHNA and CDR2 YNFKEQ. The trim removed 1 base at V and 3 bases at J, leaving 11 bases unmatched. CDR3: CASSQVIAGGFGEETQYF. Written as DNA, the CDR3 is TGTGCCAGCAGCCAAGTAATAGCGGGAGGCTTTGGGGAAGAGACCCAGTACTTC.

The CDR3 here is CASKGQALYTGELFF. The CDR3 region has the DNA TGTGCCAGCAAGGGACAGGCGCTCTACACCGGGGAGCTGTTTTTT. V is TRBV5-6 and J is TRBJ2-2, with TRBD1 identical over 8 bases. V trimming: 6 bases; J trimming: 3 bases; junction bases outside the gene matches: 7. The CDR3 contains 15 residues. Germline CDR1 is SGHDT and CDR2 is YYEEEE.

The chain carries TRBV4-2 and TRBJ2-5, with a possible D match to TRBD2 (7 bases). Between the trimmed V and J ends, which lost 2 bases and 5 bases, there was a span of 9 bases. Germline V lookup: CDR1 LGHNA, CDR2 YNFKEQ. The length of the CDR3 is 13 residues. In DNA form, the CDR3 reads TGTGCCAGCAGCCAAAGGGGGGGGGAGACCCAGTACTTC. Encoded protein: CASSQRGGETQYF.

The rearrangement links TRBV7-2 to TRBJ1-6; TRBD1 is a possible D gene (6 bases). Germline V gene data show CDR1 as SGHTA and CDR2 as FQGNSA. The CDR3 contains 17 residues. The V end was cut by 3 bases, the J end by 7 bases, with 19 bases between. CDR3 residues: CASSFTGFVRQNSPLHF. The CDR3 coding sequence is TGTGCCAGCAGCTTTACAGGGTTCGTTCGGCAGAATTCACCCCTCCACTTT.

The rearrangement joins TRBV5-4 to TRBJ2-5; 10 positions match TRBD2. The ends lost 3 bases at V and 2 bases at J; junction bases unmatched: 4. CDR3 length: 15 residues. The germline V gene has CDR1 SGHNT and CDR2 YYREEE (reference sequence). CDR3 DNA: TGTGCCAGCAGCTCATGGACTAGCGGACAAGAGACCCAGTACTTC. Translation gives CASSSWTSGQETQYF.

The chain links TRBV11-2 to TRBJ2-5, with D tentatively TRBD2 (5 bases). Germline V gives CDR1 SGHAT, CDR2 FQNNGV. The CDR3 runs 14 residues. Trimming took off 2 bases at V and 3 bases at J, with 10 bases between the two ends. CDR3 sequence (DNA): TGTGCCAGCAGCTTAAGTAGCGTAAAAGAGACCCAGTACTTC. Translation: CASSLSSVKETQYF.

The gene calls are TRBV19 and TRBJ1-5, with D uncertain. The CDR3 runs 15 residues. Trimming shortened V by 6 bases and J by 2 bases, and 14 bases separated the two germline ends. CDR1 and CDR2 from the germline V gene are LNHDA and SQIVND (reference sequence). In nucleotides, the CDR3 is TGTGCCAGTAGCCCCGGGGTATATGGCAATCAGCCCCAGCATTTT. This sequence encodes CASSPGVYGNQPQHF.

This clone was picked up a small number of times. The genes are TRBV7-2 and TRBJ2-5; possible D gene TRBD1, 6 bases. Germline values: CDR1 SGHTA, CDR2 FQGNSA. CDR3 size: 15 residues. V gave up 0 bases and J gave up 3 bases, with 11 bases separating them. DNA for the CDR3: TGTGCCAGCAGCTTAGCGCTTACAGGGAAAGAGACCCAGTACTTC. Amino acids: CASSLALTGKETQYF.

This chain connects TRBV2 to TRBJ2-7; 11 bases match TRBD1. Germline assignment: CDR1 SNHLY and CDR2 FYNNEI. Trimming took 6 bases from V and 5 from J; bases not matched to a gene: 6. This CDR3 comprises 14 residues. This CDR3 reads CASSRDRGYNEQYF. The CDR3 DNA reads TGTGCCAGCAGCCGGGACAGGGGGTACAACGAGCAGTACTTC.

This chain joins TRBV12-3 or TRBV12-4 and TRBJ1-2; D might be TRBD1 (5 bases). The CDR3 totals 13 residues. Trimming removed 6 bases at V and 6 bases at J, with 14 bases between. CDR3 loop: CASSSPGEDGYTF. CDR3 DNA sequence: TGTGCCAGCAGCTCCCCGGGGGAAGATGGCTACACCTTC.

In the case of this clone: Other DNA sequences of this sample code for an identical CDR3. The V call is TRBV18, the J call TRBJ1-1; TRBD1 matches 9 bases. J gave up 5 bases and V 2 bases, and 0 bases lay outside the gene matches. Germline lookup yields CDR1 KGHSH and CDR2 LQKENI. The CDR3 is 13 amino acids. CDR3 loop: CASSPGQGTEAFF. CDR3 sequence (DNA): TGTGCCAGCTCACCAGGACAGGGGACTGAAGCTTTCTTT.

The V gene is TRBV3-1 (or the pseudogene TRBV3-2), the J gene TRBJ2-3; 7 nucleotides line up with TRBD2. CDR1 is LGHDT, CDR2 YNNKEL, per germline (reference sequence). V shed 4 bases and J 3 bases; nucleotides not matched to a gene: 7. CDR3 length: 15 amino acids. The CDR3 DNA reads TGTGCCAGCAGCCCGCTGGGCGGGGGAACAGATACGCAGTATTTT. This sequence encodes CASSPLGGGTDTQYF.

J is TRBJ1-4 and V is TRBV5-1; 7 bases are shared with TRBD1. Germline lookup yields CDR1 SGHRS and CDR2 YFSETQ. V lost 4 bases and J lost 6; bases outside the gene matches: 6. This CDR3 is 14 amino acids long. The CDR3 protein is CASSLGTAYEKLFF. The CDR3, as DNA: TGCGCCAGCAGCCTCGGGACAGCTTATGAAAAACTGTTTTTT.

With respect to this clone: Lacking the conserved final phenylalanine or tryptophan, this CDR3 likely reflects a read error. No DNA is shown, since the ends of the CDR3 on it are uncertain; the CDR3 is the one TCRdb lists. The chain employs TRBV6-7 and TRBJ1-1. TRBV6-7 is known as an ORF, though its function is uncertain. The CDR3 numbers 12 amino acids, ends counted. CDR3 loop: CASSPRGGRGRI.

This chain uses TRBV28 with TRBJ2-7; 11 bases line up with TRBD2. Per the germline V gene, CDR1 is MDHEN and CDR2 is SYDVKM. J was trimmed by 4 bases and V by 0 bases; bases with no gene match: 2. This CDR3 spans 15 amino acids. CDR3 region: CASSLWASGRYEQYF. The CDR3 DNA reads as TGTGCCAGCAGTTTATGGGCTAGCGGGAGGTACGAGCAGTACTTC.

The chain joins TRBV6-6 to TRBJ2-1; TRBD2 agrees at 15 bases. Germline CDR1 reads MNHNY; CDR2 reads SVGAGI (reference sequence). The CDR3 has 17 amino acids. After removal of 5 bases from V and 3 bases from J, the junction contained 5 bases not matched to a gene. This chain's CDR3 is CASSLGLAGGNYNEQFF. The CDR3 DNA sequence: TGTGCCAGCAGTCTCGGACTAGCGGGAGGGAACTACAATGAGCAGTTCTTC.

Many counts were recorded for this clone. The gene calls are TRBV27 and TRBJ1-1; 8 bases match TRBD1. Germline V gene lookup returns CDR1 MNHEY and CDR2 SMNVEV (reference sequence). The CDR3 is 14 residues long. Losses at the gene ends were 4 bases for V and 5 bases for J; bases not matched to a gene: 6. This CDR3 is CASSSGTGGTEAFF. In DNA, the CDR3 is TGTGCCAGCAGTTCGGGGACAGGCGGGACTGAAGCTTTCTTT.

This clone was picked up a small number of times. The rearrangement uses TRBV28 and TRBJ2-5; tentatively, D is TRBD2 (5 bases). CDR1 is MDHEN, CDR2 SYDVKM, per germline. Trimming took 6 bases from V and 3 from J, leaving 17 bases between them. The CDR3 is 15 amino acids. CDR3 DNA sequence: TGTGCCAGCAGCGAACAGTGGGAGCCAGAAGAGACCCAGTACTTC. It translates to CASSEQWEPEETQYF.

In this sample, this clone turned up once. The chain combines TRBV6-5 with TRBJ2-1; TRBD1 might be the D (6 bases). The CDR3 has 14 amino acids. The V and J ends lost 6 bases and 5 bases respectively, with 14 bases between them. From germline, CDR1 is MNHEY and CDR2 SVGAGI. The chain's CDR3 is CASRAPGQNNEQFF. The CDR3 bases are TGTGCCAGCAGGGCCCCGGGACAAAACAATGAGCAGTTCTTC.

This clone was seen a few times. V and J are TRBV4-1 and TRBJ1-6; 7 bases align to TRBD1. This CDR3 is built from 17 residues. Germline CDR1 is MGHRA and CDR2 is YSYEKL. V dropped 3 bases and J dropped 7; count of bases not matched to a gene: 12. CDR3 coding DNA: TGCGCCAGCAGCCACCCCTCCGGGACAGTGAAGAATTCACCCCTCCACTTT. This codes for CASSHPSGTVKNSPLHF.

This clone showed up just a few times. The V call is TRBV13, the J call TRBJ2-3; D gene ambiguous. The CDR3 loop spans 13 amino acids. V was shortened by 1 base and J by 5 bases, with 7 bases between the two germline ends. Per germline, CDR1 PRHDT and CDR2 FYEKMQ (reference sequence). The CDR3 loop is CASSLARGDTQYF. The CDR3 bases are TGTGCCAGCAGCTTAGCTAGAGGAGATACGCAGTATTTT.

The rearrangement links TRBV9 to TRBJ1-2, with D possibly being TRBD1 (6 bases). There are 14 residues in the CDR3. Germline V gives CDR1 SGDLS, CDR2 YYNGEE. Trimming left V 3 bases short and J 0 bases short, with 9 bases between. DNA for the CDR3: TGTGCCAGCAGCGAAGGGGGAGCTAACTATGGCTACACCTTC. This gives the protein CASSEGGANYGYTF.

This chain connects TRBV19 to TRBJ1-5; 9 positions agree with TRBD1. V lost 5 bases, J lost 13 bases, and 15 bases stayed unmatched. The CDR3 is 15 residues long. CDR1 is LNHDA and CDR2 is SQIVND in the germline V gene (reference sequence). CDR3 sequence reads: CASSPQGALRGQQHF. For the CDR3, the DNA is TGTGCCAGTAGTCCACAGGGGGCCCTAAGGGGGCAGCAGCATTTT. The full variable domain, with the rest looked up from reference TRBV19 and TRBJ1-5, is DGGITQSPKYLFRKEGQNVTLSCEQNLNHDAMYWYRQDPGQGLRLIYYSQIVNDFQKGDIAEGYSVSREKKESFPLTVTSAQKNPTAFYLCASSPQGALRGQQHFGDGTRLSIL.

DNA for the CDR3: TGTGCCCCCAGTTTAGGTAGCGGGAGGGCCCCGGCCTACGAGCAGTACTTC. Its protein is CAPSLGSGRAPAYEQYF. This chain uses TRBV27 with TRBJ2-7; the match to TRBD2 covers 11 bases. The CDR3 has 17 residues. CDR1 MNHEY and CDR2 SMNVEV come from the germline V gene (reference sequence). The trim removed 11 bases at V and 2 bases at J, leaving 17 bases unmatched.

The CDR3 DNA is TGTGCCAGCAGCTTATTCGGGCAGCCCCAGCATTTT. Its translation: CASSLFGQPQHF. V usage is TRBV7-2 and J usage is TRBJ1-5, with D unclear. The CDR3 spans 12 residues. Germline values: CDR1 SGHTA, CDR2 FQGNSA. V was trimmed by 2 bases and J by 7 bases, leaving 6 bases between them.

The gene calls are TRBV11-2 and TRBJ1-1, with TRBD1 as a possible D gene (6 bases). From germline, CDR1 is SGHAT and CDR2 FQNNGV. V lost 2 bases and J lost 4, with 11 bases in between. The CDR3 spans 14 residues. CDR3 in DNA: TGTGCCAGCAGCTTAACTGGGGGCGGCACTGAAGCTTTCTTT. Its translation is CASSLTGGGTEAFF.